This entry concerns a single T cell receptor (beta chain). Data came from immunoSEQ multiplex PCR; TCRdb stores just in-frame clones and leaves some out. This sample yields over 200,000 clones, of which about 86% are seen a single time; approximately 6.2% belongs to the top ten. The CDR3 covers 16 residues. V was pared by 3 bases and J by 3 bases, with 14 bases between. CDR1 and CDR2 (germline): LNHDA, SQIVND (reference sequence). The sample comes from a study of blood T cell repertoires in COVID-19. This receptor was obtained from a man aged 60-69 years who had recovered from COVID-19. Material for sequencing was peripheral blood. This chain uses TRBV19 with TRBJ1-4; D unresolved. The CDR3: CASSMRGQLPNEKLFF. For the CDR3, the DNA is TGTGCCAGTAGTATGCGTGGGCAACTCCCTAATGAAAAACTGTTTTTT.